The text below deals with one T cell receptor beta chain. This clone was seen more than once but under ten times. The clone's antigen remains unknown. Base qualities are missing; no much larger clone stands one base away. The High Capacity cDNA Reverse Transcription Kit was used to reverse transcribe all of the isolated RNA, meaning that expressed TCRB transcripts were what got sequenced. Deep immunoSEQ sequencing was performed on naive, central memory and regulatory T cell samples, with an average of about 3.6 million total reads per sample. Sorted cells were lysed in RLT buffer, and RNA was extracted using DNase-treated RNeasy Micro or Mini kits according to cell number. Each cell subset was processed on its own to prevent cross-contamination, while patient and healthy donor samples were processed together. TCRB sequences were amplified from cDNA with the immunoSEQ multiplex PCR, producing 87-bp fragments spanning the CDR3 region. The amplicons were sequenced using the Illumina HiSeq platform. The study's processing was this. Synthetic template baselines were used to correct PCR bias computationally, reads within Hamming distance 2 were collapsed together, and singletons that could not be merged were discarded. Reads were aligned against IMGT to assign V, D and J genes, CDR3 length and insertions or deletions at six rearrangement sites. Within each subset, clonotype counts were normalized to sorted cell number, after which true diversity and Gini coefficients were computed with the tcR R package. Repertoire sharing was quantified using the overlap coefficient calculated on TCRB nucleotide sequences. Out-of-frame TCRB sequences from naive cells were analyzed as a proxy for the pre-selection repertoire. In its TCRdb copy, this immuneACCESS table keeps in-frame sequences only and misses some clones. Where compared with another copy, unresolved V genes explain less than half of these, and the others have no known cause. D and trimming come from the DNA, and the V and J calls and clone size come from that table. In all, the sample holds approximately 380,000 clones, and about 16% of those were seen once. The ten largest make up approximately 0.019% of the sample.

The data stem from a study of beta chain features in type 1 diabetes (dated by TCRdb to the late 2010s). In the study overall: No differences in mean age, gender distribution, total cell number or subset yield were found between patients and healthy donors. Regulatory and stem cell-like memory subsets were isolated from only 8 patients and 8 healthy donors, whereas naive and central memory subsets came from all 28 donors. Across all samples, some 110,000,000 sorted cells were examined, and cell number per subset correlated strongly with RNA yield. In the study, TCRB repertoires of sorted circulating CD4+ T cell subsets from recently diagnosed type 1 diabetes patients were compared with those of matched healthy donors.

Here is what the overall study found, with its caveats: Type 1 diabetes patients showed a moderate but significant shortening of TCRB CDR3 length in all four CD4+ subsets. At VDJ recombination sites, type 1 diabetes patients had fewer insertions and more deleted nucleotides, which implies abnormalities in thymic rearrangement. HLA sub-analyses involved small numbers of individuals, so any influence of HLA type on TCRB rearrangement remained unresolved. Shorter templates might be favored by PCR, yet because patient and control samples were amplified and corrected together, any such skew would affect both groups equally. Because cDNA was sequenced instead of genomic DNA, activated cells with high expression could be over-represented, although the groups did not differ in activation or CD3 levels. Naive, central memory and regulatory TCRB repertoires appeared to be more alike among patients than among healthy donors.

A single peripheral blood draw of approximately 110 mL on average was collected from each donor into heparinised tubes. Using a panel that included CD45RO, CCR7, CD25, CD127, CD95 and CD27, naive, central memory, regulatory and stem cell-like memory CD4+ T cells were sorted on a BD FACSAria II. Purity was above 95% for every sorted population. Right away, PBMCs were isolated by Lymphoprep density gradient centrifugation and were stained directly, with no culture step. To minimize batch effects, samples were stained and sorted in pairs, one healthy donor with one patient per experiment. Reading from cysteine to phenylalanine, the CDR3 counts 16 amino acids. Only the CDR3 DNA stays, 48 bases, in frame from base 1. V is reduced by 2 bases and J by 4 bases, leaving a spacing of 17 bases between them. The CDR1 and CDR2 encoded by the germline V gene are SGHVS and FQNEAQ.

The sequencing sample was made of naive CD4+ T cells from blood. In light of the paper, this sample's cell subset or site label describes: true naive CD4+ T cells. The rearranged segments are TRBV7-8 and TRBJ1-2, and perhaps TRBD1 as D gene, on 6 matching bases. The source is a woman aged 18-35 years in good health. Here the CDR3 is given as CASSLTGSSRSYGYTF. The DNA sequence reads TGTGCCAGCAGCTTAACAGGGTCATCCCGAAGCTATGGCTACACCTTC.